This T cell receptor beta chain was sequenced for a study of OX40 agonist ivuxolimab in advanced cancers. About the study as a whole: Ivuxolimab, which targeted the costimulatory receptor OX40 (CD134), was an agonistic, fully human IgG2 monoclonal antibody. Intravenous ivuxolimab was administered to patients every 2 weeks at six dose levels: 0.01, 0.1, 0.3, 1.5, 3 and 10 mg/kg. Among the roughly 52 dose-escalation patients, around 19 had hepatocellular carcinoma, about 15 melanoma, 9 renal cell carcinoma and 9 head and neck cancer. The dose-escalation cohort was 80% to 90% male with a mean age of roughly 60 years, ranging from roughly 23 to 79. Prior anti-PD-1, anti-PD-L1 or anti-CTLA-4 therapy was permitted, and 40% of dose-escalation patients had received checkpoint inhibitors. Three dose-escalation patients achieved partial responses, one with hepatocellular carcinoma and two with cutaneous melanoma. Peripheral TCRbeta sequencing was intended to test whether TCR sequence diversity was altered and clonal T-cell expansion was caused by ivuxolimab. The paper describes the monotherapy dose-escalation part (N ≈ 52 patients) of the phase I trial of ivuxolimab.

For sequencing of the TCRbeta CDR3 region, genomic DNA was extracted from the sorted cells. The immunoSEQ Assay was used to sequence the TCRbeta CDR3 regions. As stored in TCRdb, this immuneACCESS dataset retains in-frame rearrangements with V and J assigned. A fraction of the clones does not appear; measured against another copy, unresolved V genes explain less than half of the discrepancy, and the remainder lacks a known reason. The sample yields roughly 60,000 clones; 85% were counted once. The ten biggest clones cover 3% of the sample. The trial excluded patients who had a history of autoimmune disease or who were on systemic immunosuppression. Peripheral blood for TCR sequencing was collected from all dose cohorts at baseline, on cycle 4 day 1, and on cycle 7 day 1. Samples were obtained from an open-label, multicenter, first-in-human phase I dose-escalation trial of ivuxolimab. Adults with locally advanced or metastatic head and neck squamous cell, hepatocellular, melanoma or renal cell carcinoma were enrolled in the trial. Before TCR sequencing, CD4+ T cells and CD8+ T cells were sorted from peripheral blood as separate populations.

Trimming removed 2 bases from V and 3 bases from J, leaving 12 bases between the germline ends. CDR3 length: 14 amino acids, cysteine to phenylalanine. The DNA shown is the 42-base CDR3, in frame from base 1. The CDR1 and CDR2 encoded by the germline V gene (reference sequence) are SGHKS and YYEKEE. Points on this clone: Its antigen has not been determined. No much larger clonotype is one base removed from it; base qualities were not supplied.

Paper-wide results and their limitations: In the 0.1-3.0 mg/kg groups, partial responders had among the lowest normalized peripheral clonal expansion, particularly in CD8+ T cells. On average, CD8+ T cells showed more expanded clones than CD4+ T cells after ivuxolimab. Low levels of normalized T-cell clonal expansion were also seen in some patients who did not respond. At doses from 0.1 to 3.0 mg/kg, clonal expansion was seen in both CD4+ and CD8+ blood T cells between baseline and week 6. The antigen specificity of the peripheral T cells that underwent clonal expansion was not determined.

The chain is made from TRBV5-5 and TRBJ2-7, and possibly TRBD1, on 6 matching bases. The input for sequencing was CD4+ or CD8+ T cells sorted from blood, taken in a trial of the OX40 agonist ivuxolimab. This TCR came from an adult with an advanced solid tumor such as melanoma, head and neck, liver or kidney cancer. In nucleotides, the sequence is TGTGCCAGCAGCTTAACAGGGTCGGACTACGAGCAGTACTTC. This yields the protein CASSLTGSDYEQYF.